The 21 T cell receptor beta chains reported below all come from one sample, sequenced in a study of naive and memory T cell subsets. Both TRBC1 and TRBC2 were covered by a beta constant-region primer of two equimolar oligonucleotides. Four rounds of PCR amplified the ligated cDNA using nested alpha and beta constant-region primers plus SP2. TCRdb reprocessed the UMI-ligation and nested PCR reads with MiXCR, giving one entry per CDR3 protein. The sample shows 95,000 to 150,000 distinct CDR3 sequences, 35% to 45% of them seen only once. Sequences were obtained from central memory CD4+ T cells from blood. The receptor source for this set is a human donor in good health.

V usage is TRBV12-3 or TRBV12-4 and J usage is TRBJ2-7; 7 nucleotides line up with TRBD1. The CDR3 extends over 12 amino acids. With 7 bases clipped from V and 13 bases from J, the junction kept 13 bases outside the gene matches. The CDR3 DNA follows: TGTGCCAGCACCTATTCGGGACAGCGCCTTTACTTC. Amino acids: CASTYSGQRLYF.

The rearrangement uses TRBV5-6 and TRBJ2-6; D may be TRBD1 or TRBD2 (6 bases each). The CDR3 is 17 residues long. From germline, CDR1 is SGHDT and CDR2 YYEEEE. Between the trimmed V and J ends, which lost 4 bases and 0 bases, there was a span of 14 bases. CDR3 sequence (DNA): TGTGCCAGCAGCCCGATGGGGGGCCTCTCTGGGGCCAACGTCCTGACTTTC. It translates to CASSPMGGLSGANVLTF.

V usage is TRBV10-2 and J usage is TRBJ1-4; tentatively, D is TRBD1 (6 bases). This CDR3 is 15 amino acids long. The V gene's germline CDR1 is WSHSY and CDR2 SAAADI. V gave up 5 bases and J gave up 8 bases, with 18 bases separating them. CDR3 in amino acids: CASSREQGSGEKLFF. CDR3 in DNA: TGCGCCAGCAGTCGAGAACAGGGAAGTGGGGAAAAACTGTTTTTT.

This chain joins TRBV2 and TRBJ1-1, with TRBD1 matching 8 bases. V lost 4 bases to trimming and J lost 1 base; unmatched junction nucleotides: 14. The CDR3 runs 18 residues. In germline, CDR1 is SNHLY, CDR2 FYNNEI. Here the CDR3 reads CASSGGRTGKFRNTEAFF. DNA for the CDR3: TGTGCCAGCAGTGGAGGGAGGACAGGGAAGTTTCGGAACACTGAAGCTTTCTTT.

The chain combines TRBV12-3 or TRBV12-4 with TRBJ2-3, with D tentatively TRBD1 or TRBD2 (5 bases each). V gave up 6 bases and J gave up 0 bases, with 13 bases separating them. The CDR3 is made up of 15 amino acids. The CDR3 reads CASRRQRTSTDTQYF. The CDR3 DNA sequence: TGTGCCAGCAGGCGACAGAGGACTAGCACAGATACGCAGTATTTT.

The chain has TRBV12-3 or TRBV12-4 and TRBJ1-4; weak D call: TRBD1 (6 bases). The CDR3 has 19 residues. Trimming removed 5 bases at V and 5 bases at J, with 27 bases between. Here the CDR3 reads CASSRREASTTGENEKLFF. The DNA of the CDR3 is TGTGCCAGCAGTCGCCGGGAAGCATCCACGACAGGCGAGAATGAAAAACTGTTTTTT.

This chain connects TRBV28 to TRBJ2-7, with TRBD1 identical over 7 bases. This CDR3 is 15 amino acids long. V shed 6 bases, J shed 3 bases, and the junction held 11 bases outside the gene matches. The germline gives CDR1 MDHEN, CDR2 SYDVKM. This chain's CDR3 is CASREPTGSVYEQYF. In nucleotides, the CDR3 is TGTGCCAGCAGGGAGCCGACAGGGTCGGTCTACGAGCAGTACTTC. The full variable domain, with the rest looked up from reference TRBV28 and TRBJ2-7, is DVKVTQSSRYLVKRTGEKVFLECVQDMDHENMFWYRQDPGLGLRLIYFSYDVKMKEKGDIPEGYSVSREKKERFSLILESASTNQTSMYLCASREPTGSVYEQYFGPGTRLTVT.

This chain links TRBV7-2 with TRBJ2-1; no definite D call. This CDR3 has 14 amino acids. Germline V CDR1 and CDR2: SGHTA, FQGNSA. Trimming stripped 1 base from V and 7 bases from J, with 11 bases between. DNA for the CDR3: TGTGCCAGCAGCTTAGTGGATCGTAGAAATGAGCAGTTCTTC. Residues: CASSLVDRRNEQFF. The full variable domain, its missing parts supplied by reference TRBV7-2 and TRBJ2-1, is GAGVSQSPSNKVTEKGKDVELRCDPISGHTALYWYRQSLGQGLEFLIYFQGNSAPDKSGLPSDRFSAERTGGSVSTLTIQRTQQEDSAVYLCASSLVDRRNEQFFGPGTRLTVL.

This clonotype turned up a few times. The chain employs TRBV14 and TRBJ2-3; the D gene is possibly TRBD1 (6 bases). V shed 0 bases and J shed 2 bases, with 6 bases lying between them. The germline V gene encodes CDR1 SGHDN and CDR2 FVKESK. The CDR3 runs 14 residues. The CDR3 coding sequence is TGTGCCAGCAGCCAAGAGGGGGCCACAGATACGCAGTATTTT. Protein: CASSQEGATDTQYF.

The chain links TRBV9 to TRBJ2-2; TRBD2 aligns across 9 bases. The CDR3 runs to 17 residues. The germline gives CDR1 SGDLS, CDR2 YYNGEE. The V and J ends lost 4 bases and 1 base, in that order; junction bases with no gene match: 8. This CDR3 reads CASSLLSGRLNTGELFF. CDR3 DNA: TGTGCCAGCAGCCTCCTCAGCGGGAGGTTGAACACCGGGGAGCTGTTTTTT.

The V and J genes are TRBV5-1 and TRBJ1-6; 12 bases are shared with TRBD1. This CDR3 contains 16 residues. Trimming removed 2 bases from V and 10 bases from J; junction bases left unmatched: 7. Germline CDR1 and CDR2: SGHRS and YFSETQ. The CDR3 protein is CASSLAGTGGNSPLHF. For the CDR3, the DNA is TGCGCCAGCAGCTTAGCCGGGACAGGGGGCAACTCACCCCTCCACTTT.

The gene calls are TRBV20-1 and TRBJ1-4; D might be TRBD1 (5 bases). This CDR3 has 16 residues. Trimming pared 3 bases from V and 0 bases from J, leaving 14 bases between. Germline lookup yields CDR1 DFQATT and CDR2 SNEGSKA (reference sequence). DNA of the CDR3: TGCAGTGCTAGGGGTGACTCGGGGGCAACTAATGAAAAACTGTTTTTT. This translates into CSARGDSGATNEKLFF.

The CDR3: CASSLRVQETQYF. CDR3 bases: TGTGCCAGCAGCCTAAGGGTCCAAGAGACCCAGTACTTC. The chain combines TRBV3-1 with TRBJ2-5, with D hard to call. V lost 4 bases to trimming and J lost 1 base, with 7 bases between them. The CDR3 totals 13 residues. Germline V gives CDR1 LGHDT, CDR2 YNNKEL (reference sequence).

This clonotype was detected a few times. The gene calls are TRBV29-1 and TRBJ2-2; the D is unclear. This CDR3 is 15 amino acids long. The V gene's germline CDR1 is SQVTM and CDR2 ANQGSEA. V lost 5 bases to trimming and J lost 1 base, with 14 bases between them. CDR3 region: CSVRTQRWNTGELFF. The CDR3 DNA follows: TGCAGCGTTCGCACCCAGAGGTGGAACACCGGGGAGCTGTTTTTT.

The chain joins TRBV20-1 to TRBJ2-5; D is unclear. Germline V lookup: CDR1 DFQATT, CDR2 SNEGSKA (reference sequence). This CDR3 comprises 10 residues. Trimming removed 6 bases from V and 3 bases from J, with 5 bases in between. The CDR3 is CSAPKETQYF. The CDR3 region has the DNA TGCAGTGCCCCAAAAGAGACCCAGTACTTC.

This clonotype was recorded only once. This chain joins TRBV29-1 and TRBJ1-1; D is possibly TRBD1 (5 bases). Germline loops: CDR1 SQVTM, CDR2 ANQGSEA. This CDR3 is 15 amino acids long. V lost 8 bases and J lost 7, with 26 bases in between. CDR3 sequence (DNA): TGCAGCAAAACCCCCGACGGAGACCCTAGGGGTGAAGCTTTCTTT. Its protein is CSKTPDGDPRGEAFF. The full variable domain, its missing parts supplied by reference TRBV29-1 and TRBJ1-1, is SAVISQKPSRDICQRGTSLTIQCQVDSQVTMMFWYRQQPGQSLTLIATANQGSEATYESGFVIDKFPISRPNLTFSTLTVSNMSPEDSSIYLCSKTPDGDPRGEAFFGQGTRLTVV.

The chain links TRBV14 to TRBJ2-1; D not resolved. Germline CDR1 and CDR2: SGHDN and FVKESK. With 0 bases removed from V and 1 base from J, the gap between germline ends came to 13 bases. The CDR3 covers 17 residues. The DNA of the CDR3 is TGTGCCAGCAGCCAAGATTCTCCTGGGGTATCCTACAATGAGCAGTTCTTC. It yields the protein CASSQDSPGVSYNEQFF.

This chain uses TRBV27 with TRBJ2-7, with D maybe TRBD1 (6 bases). The CDR3 runs to 14 residues. V lost 5 bases to trimming and J lost 2 bases, with 13 bases between them. Looked up from germline, CDR1 is MNHEY and CDR2 is SMNVEV (reference sequence). CDR3 sequence: CASSRFQGPYEQYF. CDR3 in DNA: TGTGCCAGCAGTCGATTTCAGGGGCCCTACGAGCAGTACTTC.

This clonotype was detected many times. V and J are TRBV11-2 and TRBJ2-2, with TRBD2 matching over 11 bases. The germline V gene encodes CDR1 SGHAT and CDR2 FQNNGV. Trimming took 4 bases from V and 5 from J; bases not matched to a gene: 12. CDR3 length equals 18 residues. The CDR3 loop is CASSSTSGINKKTGELFF. DNA for the CDR3: TGTGCCAGCAGCTCGACTAGCGGGATTAATAAGAAGACCGGGGAGCTGTTTTTT.

This clonotype was counted between two and nine times. The chain carries TRBV24-1 and TRBJ2-5; 8 bases match TRBD2. V lost 10 bases and J lost 1; bases outside the gene matches: 13. CDR1 and CDR2 from the germline V gene are KGHDR and SFDVKD. CDR3 length equals 16 residues. The chain's CDR3 is CATGAGGPGTQETQYF. The CDR3, as DNA: TGTGCCACTGGGGCGGGAGGCCCAGGGACCCAAGAGACCCAGTACTTC.

The chain recombines TRBV6-5 with TRBJ1-1; 8 bases match TRBD1. Germline V CDR1 and CDR2: MNHEY, SVGAGI. With V trimmed by 2 bases and J by 2 bases, 4 bases remained unmatched. This CDR3 has 15 amino acids. The CDR3 protein is CASSYGTGGNTEAFF. CDR3 nucleotides: TGTGCCAGCAGTTACGGAACAGGGGGAAACACTGAAGCTTTCTTT.